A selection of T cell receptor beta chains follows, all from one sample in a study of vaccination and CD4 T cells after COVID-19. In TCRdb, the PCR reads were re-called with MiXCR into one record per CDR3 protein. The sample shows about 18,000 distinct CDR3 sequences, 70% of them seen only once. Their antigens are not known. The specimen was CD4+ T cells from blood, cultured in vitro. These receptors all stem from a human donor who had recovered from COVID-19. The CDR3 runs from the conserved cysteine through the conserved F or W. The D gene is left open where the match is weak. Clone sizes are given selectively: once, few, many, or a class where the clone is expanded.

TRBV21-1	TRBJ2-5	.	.	TGTGCCAGCAGCAGCCCCCGAGGACTAGCGGACCAAGAGACCCAGTACTTC	CASSSPRGLADQETQYF
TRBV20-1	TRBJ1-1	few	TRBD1	TGCAGACCCACAGGGGGCTACATGAACACTGAAGCTTTCTTT	CRPTGGYMNTEAFF
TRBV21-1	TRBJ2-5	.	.	TGTGCCAGCAGCTTTCGAGGGGAAAACAGGGGGCCGGTCCAAGAGACCCAGTACTTC	CASSFRGENRGPVQETQYF
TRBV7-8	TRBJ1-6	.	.	TGTGCCAGCAGCTTAGCGCTGTGGGACTCACCCCTCCACTTT	CASSLALWDSPLHF
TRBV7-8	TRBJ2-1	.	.	TGTGCCAGCAGCTTCTCGCAGCCGGGCAGGAATGAGCAGTTCTTC	CASSFSQPGRNEQFF
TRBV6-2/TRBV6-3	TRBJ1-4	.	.	TGTGCCAGCAGTTCTGATCGACCCTCTCATTTGTTTTTT	CASSSDRPSHLFF
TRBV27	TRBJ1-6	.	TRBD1	TGTGCCAGCAGTCTATACGGACAGGGGGCGATTTCACCCCTCCACTTT	CASSLYGQGAISPLHF
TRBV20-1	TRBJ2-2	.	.	TGCAGTGCTAGAGCCCCGTGGGGGCGCGACACCGGGGAGCTGTTTTTT	CSARAPWGRDTGELFF
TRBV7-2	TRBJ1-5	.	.	TGTGCCAGCAGCTTAATGGGGAATCAGCCCCAGCATTTT	CASSLMGNQPQHF
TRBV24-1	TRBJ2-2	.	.	TGTGCCACCAGTGACCGGGGCAGGGGAGCCGGGGAGCTGTTTTTT	CATSDRGRGAGELFF
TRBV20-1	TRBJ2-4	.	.	TGCAGTGCTTCGGATGGATTGAACATTCAGTACTTC	CSASDGLNIQYF
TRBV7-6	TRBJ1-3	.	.	TGTGCCAGCAGCCCCAGACAGGTCCACTCTGGAAACACCATATATTTT	CASSPRQVHSGNTIYF
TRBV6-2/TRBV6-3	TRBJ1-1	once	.	TGTGCCAGCAGCGGACCGGACCGATACACTGAAGCTTTCTTT	CASSGPDRYTEAFF
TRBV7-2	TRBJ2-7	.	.	TGTGCCAGCAGCCAGCTTCGGGGAGGGCAGTACTTC	CASSQLRGGQYF
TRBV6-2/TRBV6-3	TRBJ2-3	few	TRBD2	TGTGCCAGCAGCCCCAGCGGGATAGGCACAGATACGCAGTATTTT	CASSPSGIGTDTQYF
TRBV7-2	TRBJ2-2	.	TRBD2	TGTGCCAGCAGCTTTAGTGGCGGGAGCGCTCTACTGTTTTTT	CASSFSGGSALLFF
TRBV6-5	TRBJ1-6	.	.	TGTGCCAGCAGTTACAAAGGTGATCGGAATTCACCCCTCCACTTT	CASSYKGDRNSPLHF
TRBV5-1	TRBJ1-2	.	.	TGCGCCAGCAGCTTGGAAACGGGGTTGTATGGCTACACCTTC	CASSLETGLYGYTF
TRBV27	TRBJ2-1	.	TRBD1	TGTGCCAGCAGTACCCCGGGACAGGGGGCTCATGAGCAGTTCTTC	CASSTPGQGAHEQFF
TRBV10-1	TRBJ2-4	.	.	TGCGCCGGGGGAAGTTTGGGAGCCGCCAAAAACATTCAGTACTTC	CAGGSLGAAKNIQYF
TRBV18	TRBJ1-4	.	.	TGTGCCAGCTCACCACAGTACGGGCCGAGTGAAAAACTGTTTTTT	CASSPQYGPSEKLFF
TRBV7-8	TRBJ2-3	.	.	TGTGCCAGCAGCTTAGCGCGCTCCGTAAGCACAGATACGCAGTATTTT	CASSLARSVSTDTQYF
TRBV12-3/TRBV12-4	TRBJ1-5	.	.	TGTGCCAGCAGTTTAGCGGAGGGGTCAGGAAATCAGCCCCAGCATTTT	CASSLAEGSGNQPQHF
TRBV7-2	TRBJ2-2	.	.	TGTGCCAGCAGCCCTTGGGATGGCGGGGAGCTGTTTTTT	CASSPWDGGELFF
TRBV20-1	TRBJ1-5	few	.	TGCAGTGCTAGAGATCAAGGGCAGGCGAATCAGCCCCAGCATTTT	CSARDQGQANQPQHF
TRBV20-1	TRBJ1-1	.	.	TGCAGTGCCACCACGCAGAACACTGAAGCTTTCTTT	CSATTQNTEAFF
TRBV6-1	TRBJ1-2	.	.	TGTGCCAGCAGTGAAGAGCGGGGTACTAACTATGGCTACACCTTC	CASSEERGTNYGYTF